These 3 T cell receptor beta chains were all obtained from the same sample, sequenced in a study of T cell responses to AZD1222 COVID-19 vaccine. Sequencing was performed with immunoSEQ multiplex PCR; in TCRdb, only in-frame clones are kept and a portion is missing. Of some 86,000 clones in the sample, roughly 86% were seen once. The sample here was peripheral blood, taken 28 days after the second AZD1222 dose. These receptors all stem from an adult who received the AZD1222 COVID-19 vaccine.

V gene TRBV7-2 combines with J gene TRBJ2-1, with 10 nucleotides matching TRBD2. Germline loops: CDR1 SGHTA, CDR2 FQGNSA. This CDR3 has 15 amino acids. V lost 5 bases and J lost 6; bases outside the gene matches: 7. In DNA, the CDR3 is TGTGCCAGCAGCACCGGCCTAGCGGGAGCCAATGAGCAGTTCTTC. It is translated as CASSTGLAGANEQFF.

This chain connects TRBV28 to TRBJ2-1, with TRBD2 matching 11 bases. Trimming took 4 bases from V and 6 from J; bases not matched to a gene: 5. The CDR3 has 15 amino acids. Germline CDR1 and CDR2: MDHEN and SYDVKM. CDR3 bases: TGTGCCAGCAGTTACCGGCTAGCGGGGGGCAATGAGCAGTTCTTC. Its translation is CASSYRLAGGNEQFF.

V and J are TRBV2 and TRBJ2-5; D might be TRBD1 or TRBD2, each matching 5 bases. The CDR3 runs to 14 residues. The germline CDR1 and CDR2 sequences are SNHLY and FYNNEI. V lost 6 bases and J lost 5, with 16 bases in between. This CDR3 reads CASRGVLAGETQYF. DNA of the CDR3: TGTGCCAGCAGGGGGGTTCTTGCCGGGGAGACCCAGTACTTC. Full variable domain (outside the CDR3, taken from reference TRBV2 and TRBJ2-5): EPEVTQTPSHQVTQMGQEVILRCVPISNHLYFYWYRQILGQKVEFLVSFYNNEISEKSEIFDDQFSVERPDGSNFTLKIRSTKLEDSAMYFCASRGVLAGETQYFGPGTRLLVL.